This TCR beta chain was documented in a study of cytomegalovirus exposure and HLA in healthy donors. The PCR ran on 60 Vbeta and 13 Jbeta primers. Using immunoSEQ multiplex PCR, the repertoire was profiled, and TCRdb retains in-frame clones only, with some absent. This sample contains under 200,000 clones. J was trimmed by 3 bases and V by 6 bases; bases with no gene match: 6. Germline loops: CDR1 LNHDA, CDR2 SQIVND (reference sequence). This CDR3 has 15 amino acids. This receptor was obtained from a man younger than 40 in good health and CMV-seronegative. The specimen sequenced was PBMCs. The chain couples TRBV19 to TRBJ2-5, with 11 bases matching TRBD1. The CDR3 is CASRTGTGGKETQYF. CDR3 sequence (DNA): TGTGCCAGTAGAACCGGGACAGGGGGGAAAGAGACCCAGTACTTC. The full variable domain, its missing parts supplied by reference TRBV19 and TRBJ2-5, is DGGITQSPKYLFRKEGQNVTLSCEQNLNHDAMYWYRQDPGQGLRLIYYSQIVNDFQKGDIAEGYSVSREKKESFPLTVTSAQKNPTAFYLCASRTGTGGKETQYFGPGTRLLVL.